This T cell receptor (beta chain) was sequenced during a study of T-cell reconstitution after alpha-beta-depleted transplantation in children. Overall study findings and caveats: Several hundred rapidly expanded clones from non-depleted graft cells reportedly supplied alpha-beta T cells about two months post-transplant. A year post-transplant, T-cell counts and diversity derived mostly from newly produced T cells.

This clonotype was seen ten or more times. Antigen: not known. With 1 base clipped from V and 2 bases from J, the junction kept 2 bases outside the gene matches. The CDR3 totals 16 residues. Germline CDR1 reads SGHTA; CDR2 reads FQGNSA. Library preparation (for TCRbeta) was performed with unique molecular identifiers. TCRdb used MiXCR to reprocess the PCR reads, holding one entry per CDR3 protein. The sample contains roughly 280,000 distinct CDR3 sequences, approximately 10% of which appear only once. The sample consisted of peripheral blood, taken 180 days after TCRalphabeta/CD19-depleted stem cell transplant. The chain uses TRBV7-2 and TRBJ2-1; 10 positions agree with TRBD2. This clonotype was sampled from a male patient between 2 and 15 years old who had a stem cell transplant for chronic granulomatous disease, so the T cells may come from the graft donor. The CDR3: CASSLGGLATYNEQFF. CDR3 nucleotide sequence: TGTGCCAGCAGCTTAGGGGGACTAGCGACCTACAATGAGCAGTTCTTC. Combining the CDR3 with reference TRBV7-2 and TRBJ2-1 gives the whole variable domain GAGVSQSPSNKVTEKGKDVELRCDPISGHTALYWYRQSLGQGLEFLIYFQGNSAPDKSGLPSDRFSAERTGGSVSTLTIQRTQQEDSAVYLCASSLGGLATYNEQFFGPGTRLTVL.